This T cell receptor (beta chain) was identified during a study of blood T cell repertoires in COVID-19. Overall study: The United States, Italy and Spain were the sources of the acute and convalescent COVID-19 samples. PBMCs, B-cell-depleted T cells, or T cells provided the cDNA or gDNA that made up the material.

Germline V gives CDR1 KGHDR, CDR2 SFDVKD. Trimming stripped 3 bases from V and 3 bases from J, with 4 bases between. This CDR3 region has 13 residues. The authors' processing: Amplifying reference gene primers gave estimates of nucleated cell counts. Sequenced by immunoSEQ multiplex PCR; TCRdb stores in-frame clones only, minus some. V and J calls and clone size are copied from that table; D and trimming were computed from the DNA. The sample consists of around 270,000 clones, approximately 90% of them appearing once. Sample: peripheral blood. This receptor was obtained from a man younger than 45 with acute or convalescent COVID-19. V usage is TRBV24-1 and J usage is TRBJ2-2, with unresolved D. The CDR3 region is CATSDPDTGELFF. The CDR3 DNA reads TGTGCCACCAGTGATCCTGACACCGGGGAGCTGTTTTTT.